The clone carrying this T cell receptor beta chain was counted at least ten times. Its antigen is currently unknown. Libraries for TCRalpha and TCRbeta carried sample barcodes and unique molecular identifiers via 5'RACE. Each CDR3 protein gets one entry after TCRdb re-called the 5' RACE reads with MiXCR. The table records fewer than 350,000 distinct CDR3 sequences, more than 13% of them present only once. The data were obtained in a study of T-cell memory formation after mild COVID-19. About the study: Largely donor-specific sequence clusters came from two donors. Broader study findings: Mostly located in CM and EM were contracting CD4+ clones, with contracting CD8+ clones located in EMRA. The pre-infection memory compartment contained some responding clones, suggesting cross-reactive memory joined.

Trimming stripped 2 bases from V and 0 bases from J, with 11 bases between. The CDR3 runs to 16 residues. Germline V gives CDR1 SGHRS, CDR2 YFSETQ. The TCR was taken from a man aged 18 to 29 who had mild COVID-19 (a few samples of this study predate the infection). Cell type and time point are not known. The sequenced material came from PBMCs or a T cell subset sorted from them (not recorded which). The chain couples TRBV5-1 to TRBJ2-2; no firm D call. CDR3 sequence: CASSLNVPPNTGELFF. As DNA, the CDR3 is TGCGCCAGCAGCTTAAATGTCCCTCCGAACACCGGGGAGCTGTTTTTT.